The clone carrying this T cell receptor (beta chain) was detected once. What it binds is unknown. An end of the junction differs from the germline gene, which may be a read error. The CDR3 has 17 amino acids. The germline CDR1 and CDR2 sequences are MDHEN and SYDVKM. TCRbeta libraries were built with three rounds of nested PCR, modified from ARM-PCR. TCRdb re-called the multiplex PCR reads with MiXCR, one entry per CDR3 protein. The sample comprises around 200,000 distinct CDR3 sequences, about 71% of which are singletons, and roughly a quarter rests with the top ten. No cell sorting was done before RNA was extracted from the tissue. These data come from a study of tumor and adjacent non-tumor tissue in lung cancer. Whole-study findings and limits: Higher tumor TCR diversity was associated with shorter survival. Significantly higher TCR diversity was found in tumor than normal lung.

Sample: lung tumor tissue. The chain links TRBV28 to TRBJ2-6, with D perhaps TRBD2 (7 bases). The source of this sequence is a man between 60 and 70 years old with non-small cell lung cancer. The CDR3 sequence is CASSSAGEGSEANVLTF. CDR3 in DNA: TGTGCCAGCAGTTCGGCAGGGGAGGGCTCTGAGGCCAACGTCCTGACTTTC.